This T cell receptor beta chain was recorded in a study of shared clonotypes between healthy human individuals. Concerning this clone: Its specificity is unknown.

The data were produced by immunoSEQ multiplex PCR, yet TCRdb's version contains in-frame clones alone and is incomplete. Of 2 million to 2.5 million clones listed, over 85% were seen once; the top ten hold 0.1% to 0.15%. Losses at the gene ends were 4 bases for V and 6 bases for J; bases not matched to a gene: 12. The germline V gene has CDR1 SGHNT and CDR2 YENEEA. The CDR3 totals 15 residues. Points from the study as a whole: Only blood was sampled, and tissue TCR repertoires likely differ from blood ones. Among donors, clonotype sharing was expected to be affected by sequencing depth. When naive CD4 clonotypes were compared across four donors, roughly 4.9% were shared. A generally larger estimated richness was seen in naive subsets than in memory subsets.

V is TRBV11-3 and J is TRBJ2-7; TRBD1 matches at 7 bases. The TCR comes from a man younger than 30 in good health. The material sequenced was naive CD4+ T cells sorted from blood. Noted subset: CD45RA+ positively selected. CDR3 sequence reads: CASSSLDRPRVEQYF. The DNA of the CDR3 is TGTGCCAGCAGCTCATTGGACAGGCCGCGGGTCGAGCAGTACTTC.